Shown below are 9 T cell receptor beta chains from a single sample sequenced in a study of shared clonotypes between healthy human individuals (TCRdb year 2020). Library preparation was by the immunoSEQ multiplex PCR assay. TCRdb obtained this table from immuneACCESS and retained in-frame rearrangements with V and J assigned. These tables miss some clones; where compared with another copy, unresolved V genes account for less than half of the shortfall, and the remainder is unexplained. The sample table records a few hundred thousand clones; roughly 70% of these occur just once. The ten largest clones take up under 13% of the sample. Sequencing used memory CD4+ T cells sorted from blood. The meaning of the sample's cell subset or site label: CD45RA-negative fraction. The origin of the receptors is a man between 25 and 39 years old in good health.

DNA for the CDR3: TGCGCCAGCAGCGGGGAGGGGGGGCAAGAGACCCAGTACTTC. Translation: CASSGEGGQETQYF. The V call is TRBV5-1, the J call TRBJ2-5; maybe TRBD2 (7 bases). The germline gives CDR1 SGHRS, CDR2 YFSETQ. V was pared by 4 bases and J by 2 bases, with 12 bases between. This CDR3 is 14 amino acids long. The whole variable domain, filled in from reference TRBV5-1 and TRBJ2-5, reads KAGVTQTPRYLIKTRGQQVTLSCSPISGHRSVSWYQQTPGQGLQFLFEYFSETQRNKGNFPGRFSGRQFSNSRSEMNVSTLELGDSALYLCASSGEGGQETQYFGPGTRLLVL.

The V and J genes are TRBV28 and TRBJ1-4; 9 nucleotides line up with TRBD1. Looked up from germline, CDR1 is MDHEN and CDR2 is SYDVKM. The CDR3 spans 15 residues. V lost 3 bases and J lost 7; bases outside the gene matches: 6. The CDR3 loop reads CASSFLGQGFEKLFF. The DNA for the CDR3 is TGTGCCAGCAGTTTTTTGGGACAGGGATTTGAAAAACTGTTTTTT.

This sequence joins TRBV9 and TRBJ2-2, with 7 bases matching TRBD2. The V segment lost 1 base and the J segment 1 base; nucleotides outside the gene matches: 4. The CDR3 is 16 amino acids. Germline V gives CDR1 SGDLS, CDR2 YYNGEE. In DNA, the CDR3 is TGTGCCAGCAGCGTACTATCTAGCGGGAACACCGGGGAGCTGTTTTTT. Its translation: CASSVLSSGNTGELFF.

The V call is TRBV29-1, the J call TRBJ1-1; D is unresolved. The CDR3 extends over 11 amino acids. Germline-derived CDR1 and CDR2 are SQVTM and ANQGSEA. The V gene lost 6 bases and the J gene lost 6 bases, with 11 bases spanning the gap. The CDR3 here is CSVVKAAEAFF. CDR3 nucleotides: TGCAGCGTAGTAAAGGCGGCTGAAGCTTTCTTT.

This clone was counted once. J is TRBJ2-1 and V is TRBV11-2, with 7 nucleotides matching TRBD1. The CDR3 has 15 residues. With V trimmed by 5 bases and J by 6 bases, 10 bases remained unmatched. CDR1 is SGHAT, CDR2 FQNNGV, per germline. CDR3 amino acids: CASSPSTGFRNEQFF. CDR3 bases: TGTGCCAGCAGCCCCTCGACAGGGTTCCGCAATGAGCAGTTCTTC.

The chain combines TRBV7-2 with TRBJ2-3; D is unresolved. CDR1 and CDR2 from the germline V gene are SGHTA and FQGNSA. CDR3 length: 15 amino acids. Trimming stripped 1 base from V and 4 bases from J, with 12 bases between. The CDR3 loop is CASSLVGIRADTQYF. Here the CDR3 DNA reads TGTGCCAGCAGCTTAGTGGGTATCCGCGCAGATACGCAGTATTTT.

This clone was observed once. The chain couples TRBV7-9 to TRBJ1-2, with D possibly TRBD1 on 6 matching bases. Trimming left V 2 bases short and J 3 bases short, with 10 bases between. From germline, CDR1 is SEHNR and CDR2 FQNEAQ (reference sequence). CDR3 size: 14 residues. The CDR3 region has the DNA TGTGCCAGCAGCTTAATTGACAGGCACTATGGCTACACCTTC. Protein sequence: CASSLIDRHYGYTF.

V and J are TRBV5-1 and TRBJ2-2; D gene ambiguous. The CDR3 is 15 residues long. Germline CDR1 SGHRS, CDR2 YFSETQ. Trimming pared 0 bases from V and 4 bases from J, leaving 10 bases between. The CDR3 loop reads CASSLDAGLTGELFF. As DNA, the CDR3 is TGCGCCAGCAGCTTGGACGCAGGTCTCACCGGGGAGCTGTTTTTT.

In DNA, the CDR3 is TGTGCCAGCAGACTTTACGGAGGGCACACTGAAGCTTTCTTT. It translates to CASRLYGGHTEAFF. The J gene is TRBJ1-1, the V gene TRBV2; D gene ambiguous. Germline CDR1 and CDR2: SNHLY and FYNNEI. V gave up 6 bases and J gave up 3 bases, with 14 bases separating them. The CDR3 is made up of 14 amino acids.